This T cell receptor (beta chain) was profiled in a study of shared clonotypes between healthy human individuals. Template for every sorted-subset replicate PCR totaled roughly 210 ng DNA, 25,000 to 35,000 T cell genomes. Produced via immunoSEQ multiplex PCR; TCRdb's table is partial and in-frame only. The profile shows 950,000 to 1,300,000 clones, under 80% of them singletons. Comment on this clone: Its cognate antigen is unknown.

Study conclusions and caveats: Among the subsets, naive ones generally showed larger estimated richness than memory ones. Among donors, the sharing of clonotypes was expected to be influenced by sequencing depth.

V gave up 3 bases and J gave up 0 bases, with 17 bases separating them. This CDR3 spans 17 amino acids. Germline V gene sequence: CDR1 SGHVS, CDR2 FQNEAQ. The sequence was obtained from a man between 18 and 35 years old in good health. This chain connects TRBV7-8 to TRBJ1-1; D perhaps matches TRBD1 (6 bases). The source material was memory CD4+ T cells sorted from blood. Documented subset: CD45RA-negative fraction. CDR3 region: CASSFGPRGFVNTEAFF. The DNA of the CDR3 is TGTGCCAGCAGCTTTGGGCCGAGGGGGTTCGTGAACACTGAAGCTTTCTTT.